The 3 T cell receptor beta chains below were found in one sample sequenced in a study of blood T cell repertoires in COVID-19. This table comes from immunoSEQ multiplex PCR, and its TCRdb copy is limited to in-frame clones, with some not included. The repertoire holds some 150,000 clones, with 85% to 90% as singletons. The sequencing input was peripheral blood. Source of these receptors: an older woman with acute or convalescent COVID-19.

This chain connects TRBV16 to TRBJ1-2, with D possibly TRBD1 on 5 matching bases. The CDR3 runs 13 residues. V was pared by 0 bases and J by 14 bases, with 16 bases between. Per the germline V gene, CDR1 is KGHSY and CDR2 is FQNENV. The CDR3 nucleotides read TGTGCCAGCAGCCAATCCGAGGCAGGGAAGCTGACCTTC. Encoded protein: CASSQSEAGKLTF. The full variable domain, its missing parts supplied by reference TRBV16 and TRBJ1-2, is GEEVAQTPKHLVRGEGQKAKLYCAPIKGHSYVFWYQQVLKNEFKFLISFQNENVFDETGMPKERFSAKCLPNSPCSLEIQATKLEDSAVYFCASSQSEAGKLTFGSGTRLTVV.

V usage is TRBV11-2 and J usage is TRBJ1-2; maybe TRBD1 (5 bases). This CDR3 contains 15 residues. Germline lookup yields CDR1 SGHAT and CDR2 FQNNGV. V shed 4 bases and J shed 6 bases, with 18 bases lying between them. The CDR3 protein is CASSSHSGGGNGYTF. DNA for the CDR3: TGTGCCAGCAGCTCTCATAGCGGGGGGGGAAATGGCTACACCTTC. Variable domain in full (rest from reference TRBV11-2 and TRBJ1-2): EAGVAQSPRYKIIEKRQSVAFWCNPISGHATLYWYQQILGQGPKLLIQFQNNGVVDDSQLPKDRFSAERLKGVDSTLKIQPAKLEDSAVYLCASSSHSGGGNGYTFGSGTRLTVV.

The CDR3 region is CASSSRDRGSSGNTIYF. For the CDR3, the DNA is TGTGCCAGCAGCTCCCGGGACAGGGGCTCTTCTGGAAACACCATATATTTT. The V gene is TRBV9, the J gene TRBJ1-3; TRBD1 agrees at 10 bases. V lost 4 bases and J lost 1; bases outside the gene matches: 8. The CDR3 covers 17 residues. From germline, CDR1 is SGDLS and CDR2 YYNGEE.